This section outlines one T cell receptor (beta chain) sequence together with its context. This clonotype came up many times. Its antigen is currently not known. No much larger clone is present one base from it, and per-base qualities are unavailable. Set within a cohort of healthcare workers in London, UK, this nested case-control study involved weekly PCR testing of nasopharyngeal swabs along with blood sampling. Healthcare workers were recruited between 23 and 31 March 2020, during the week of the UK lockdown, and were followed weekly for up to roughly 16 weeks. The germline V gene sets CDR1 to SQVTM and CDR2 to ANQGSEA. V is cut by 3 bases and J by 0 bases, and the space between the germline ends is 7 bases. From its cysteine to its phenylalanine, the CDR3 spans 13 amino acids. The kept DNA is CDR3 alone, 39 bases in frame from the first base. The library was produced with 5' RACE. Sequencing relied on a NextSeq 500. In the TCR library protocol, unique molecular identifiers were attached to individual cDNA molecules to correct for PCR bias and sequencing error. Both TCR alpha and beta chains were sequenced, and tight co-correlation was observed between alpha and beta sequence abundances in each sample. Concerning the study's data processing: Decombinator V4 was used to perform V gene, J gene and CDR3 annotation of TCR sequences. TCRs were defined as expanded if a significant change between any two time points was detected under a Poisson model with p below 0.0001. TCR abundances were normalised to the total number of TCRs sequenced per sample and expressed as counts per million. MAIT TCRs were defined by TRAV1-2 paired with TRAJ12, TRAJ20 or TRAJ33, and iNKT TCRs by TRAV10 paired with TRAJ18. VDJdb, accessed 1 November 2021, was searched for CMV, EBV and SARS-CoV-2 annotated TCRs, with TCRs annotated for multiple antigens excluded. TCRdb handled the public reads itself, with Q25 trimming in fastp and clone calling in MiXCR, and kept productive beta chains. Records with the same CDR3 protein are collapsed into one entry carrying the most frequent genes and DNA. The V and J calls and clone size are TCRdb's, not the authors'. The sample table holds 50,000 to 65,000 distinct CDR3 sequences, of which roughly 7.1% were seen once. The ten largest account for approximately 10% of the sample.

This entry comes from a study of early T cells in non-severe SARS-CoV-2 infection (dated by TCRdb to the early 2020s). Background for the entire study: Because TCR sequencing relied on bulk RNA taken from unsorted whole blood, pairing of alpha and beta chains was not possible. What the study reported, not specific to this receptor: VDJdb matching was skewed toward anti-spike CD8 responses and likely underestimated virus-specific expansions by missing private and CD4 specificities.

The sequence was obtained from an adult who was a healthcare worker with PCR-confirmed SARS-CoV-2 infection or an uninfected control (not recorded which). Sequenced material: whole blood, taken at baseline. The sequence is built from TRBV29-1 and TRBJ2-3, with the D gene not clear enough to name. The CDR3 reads CSVDAPSTDTQYF. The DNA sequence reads TGCAGCGTTGATGCCCCTAGCACAGATACGCAGTATTTT.